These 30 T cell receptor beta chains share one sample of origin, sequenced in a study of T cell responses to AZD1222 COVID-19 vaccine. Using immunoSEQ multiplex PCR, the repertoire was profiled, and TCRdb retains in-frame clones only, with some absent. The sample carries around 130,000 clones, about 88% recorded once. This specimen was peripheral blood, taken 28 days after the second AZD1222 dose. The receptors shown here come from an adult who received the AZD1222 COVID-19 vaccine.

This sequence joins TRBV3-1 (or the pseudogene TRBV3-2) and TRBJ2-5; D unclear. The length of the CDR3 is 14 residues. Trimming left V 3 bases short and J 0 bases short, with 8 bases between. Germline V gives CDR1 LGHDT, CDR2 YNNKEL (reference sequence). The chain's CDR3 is CASSQRRYQETQYF. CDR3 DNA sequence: TGTGCCAGCAGCCAGCGAAGGTACCAAGAGACCCAGTACTTC.

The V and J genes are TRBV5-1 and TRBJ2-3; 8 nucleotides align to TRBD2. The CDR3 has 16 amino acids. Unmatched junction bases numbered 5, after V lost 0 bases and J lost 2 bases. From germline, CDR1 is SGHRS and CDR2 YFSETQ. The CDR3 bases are TGCGCCAGCAGCTTGGCTAGCGGGCTATTCACAGATACGCAGTATTTT. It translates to CASSLASGLFTDTQYF. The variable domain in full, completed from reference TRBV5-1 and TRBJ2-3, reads KAGVTQTPRYLIKTRGQQVTLSCSPISGHRSVSWYQQTPGQGLQFLFEYFSETQRNKGNFPGRFSGRQFSNSRSEMNVSTLELGDSALYLCASSLASGLFTDTQYFGPGTRLTVL.

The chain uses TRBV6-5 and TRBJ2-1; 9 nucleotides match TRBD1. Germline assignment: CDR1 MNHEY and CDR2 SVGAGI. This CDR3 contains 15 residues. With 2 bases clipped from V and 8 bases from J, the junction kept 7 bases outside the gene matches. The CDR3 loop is CASSYDRGSFDEQFF. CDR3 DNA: TGTGCCAGCAGTTACGACAGGGGGAGTTTCGATGAGCAGTTCTTC.

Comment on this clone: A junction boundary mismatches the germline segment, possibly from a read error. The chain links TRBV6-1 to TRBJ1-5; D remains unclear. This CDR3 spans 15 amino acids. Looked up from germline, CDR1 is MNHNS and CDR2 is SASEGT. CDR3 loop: CASGDHEDGNQPQHF. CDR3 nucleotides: TGTGCCAGCGGTGATCACGAAGACGGCAATCAGCCCCAGCATTTT.

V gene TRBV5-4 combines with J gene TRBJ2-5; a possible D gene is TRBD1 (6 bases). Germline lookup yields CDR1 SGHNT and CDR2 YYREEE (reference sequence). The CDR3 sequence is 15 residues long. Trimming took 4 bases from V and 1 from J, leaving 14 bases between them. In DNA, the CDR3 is TGTGCCAGCAGCCCGAGACAGGCCTTCCAAGAGACCCAGTACTTC. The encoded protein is CASSPRQAFQETQYF.

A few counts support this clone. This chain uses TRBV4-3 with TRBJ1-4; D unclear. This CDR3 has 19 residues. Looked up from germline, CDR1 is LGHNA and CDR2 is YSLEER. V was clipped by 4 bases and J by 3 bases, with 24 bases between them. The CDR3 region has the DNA TGCGCCAGCAGCCCGAACCGCGTAGCAGGAATTATACCTAATGAAAAACTGTTTTTT. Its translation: CASSPNRVAGIIPNEKLFF.

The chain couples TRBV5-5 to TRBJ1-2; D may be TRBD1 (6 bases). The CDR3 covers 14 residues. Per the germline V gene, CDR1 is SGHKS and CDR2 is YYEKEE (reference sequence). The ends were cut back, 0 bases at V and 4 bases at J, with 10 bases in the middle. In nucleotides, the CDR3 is TGTGCCAGCAGCTTGGCAGGGGTCGTCTATGGCTACACCTTC. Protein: CASSLAGVVYGYTF.

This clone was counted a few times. The CDR3 nucleotides read TGTGCCAGCAGCCAAGCCCTGGCCTATTCGCCAGCTAGGGAAAAACTGTTTTTT. Amino acids: CASSQALAYSPAREKLFF. V is TRBV3-1 (or the pseudogene TRBV3-2) and J is TRBJ1-4; no reliable D call. Trimming cost V 1 base and J 8 bases, with 23 bases left between them. The CDR3 runs to 18 residues. Germline V gene data show CDR1 as LGHDT and CDR2 as YNNKEL (reference sequence).

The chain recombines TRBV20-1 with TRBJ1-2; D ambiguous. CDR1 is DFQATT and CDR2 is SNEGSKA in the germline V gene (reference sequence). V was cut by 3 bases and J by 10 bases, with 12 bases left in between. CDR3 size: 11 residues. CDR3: CSARGAKTYTF. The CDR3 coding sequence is TGCAGTGCTAGGGGAGCTAAAACCTACACCTTC.

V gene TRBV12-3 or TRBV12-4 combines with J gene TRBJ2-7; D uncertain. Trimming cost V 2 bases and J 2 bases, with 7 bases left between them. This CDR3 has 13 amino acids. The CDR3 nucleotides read TGTGCCAGCAGTTTAAGTGGACCCTACGAGCAGTACTTC. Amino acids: CASSLSGPYEQYF.

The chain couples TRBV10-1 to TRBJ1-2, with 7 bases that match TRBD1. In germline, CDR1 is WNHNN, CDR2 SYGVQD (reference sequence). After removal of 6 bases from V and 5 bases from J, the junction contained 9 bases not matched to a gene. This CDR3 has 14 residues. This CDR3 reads CASSPGGQTYGYTF. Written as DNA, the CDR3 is TGCGCCAGCAGCCCGGGGGGACAGACTTATGGCTACACCTTC.

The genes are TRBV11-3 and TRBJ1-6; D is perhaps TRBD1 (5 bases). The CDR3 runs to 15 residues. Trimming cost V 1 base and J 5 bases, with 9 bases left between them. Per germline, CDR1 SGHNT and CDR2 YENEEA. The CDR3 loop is CASSLGGEDNSPLHF. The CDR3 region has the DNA TGTGCCAGCAGCTTAGGGGGGGAGGATAATTCACCCCTCCACTTT. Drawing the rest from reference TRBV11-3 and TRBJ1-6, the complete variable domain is EAGVVQSPRYKIIEKKQPVAFWCNPISGHNTLYWYLQNLGQGPELLIRYENEEAVDDSQLPKDRFSAERLKGVDSTLKIQPAELGDSAVYLCASSLGGEDNSPLHFGNGTRLTVT.

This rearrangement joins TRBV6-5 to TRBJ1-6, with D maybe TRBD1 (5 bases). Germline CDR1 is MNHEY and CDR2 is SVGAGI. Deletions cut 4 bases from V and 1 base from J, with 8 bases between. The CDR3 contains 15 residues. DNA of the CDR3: TGTGCCAGCAGTTCCCAGGGATCCTATAATTCACCCCTCCACTTT. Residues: CASSSQGSYNSPLHF.

CDR3 sequence (DNA): TGCGCCAGCAGCTCCGAAACAGGACAGCGAACTAACTATGGCTACACCTTC. Amino acids: CASSSETGQRTNYGYTF. The chain is built from TRBV5-1 and TRBJ1-2, with D perhaps TRBD1 (6 bases). Trimming pared 3 bases from V and 0 bases from J, leaving 18 bases between. Looked up from germline, CDR1 is SGHRS and CDR2 is YFSETQ. CDR3 length: 17 residues.

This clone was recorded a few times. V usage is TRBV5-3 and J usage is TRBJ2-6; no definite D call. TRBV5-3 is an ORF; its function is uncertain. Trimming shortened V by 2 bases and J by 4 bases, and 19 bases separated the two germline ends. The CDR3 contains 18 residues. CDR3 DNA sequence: TGTGCCAGAAGCTTTAGTCCAGTTATCAGAGCAGGGGCCAACGTCCTGACTTTC. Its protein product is CARSFSPVIRAGANVLTF.

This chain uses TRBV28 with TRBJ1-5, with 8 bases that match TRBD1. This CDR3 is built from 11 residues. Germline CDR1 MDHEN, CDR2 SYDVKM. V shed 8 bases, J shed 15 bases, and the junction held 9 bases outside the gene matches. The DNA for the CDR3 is TGTGCCAGCGGCCTTAGGGACAGGTTGCATTTT. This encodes CASGLRDRLHF.

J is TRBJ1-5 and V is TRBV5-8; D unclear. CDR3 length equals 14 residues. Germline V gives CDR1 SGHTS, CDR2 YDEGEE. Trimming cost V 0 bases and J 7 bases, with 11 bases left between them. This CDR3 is CASSLVRHRQPQHF. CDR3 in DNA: TGTGCCAGCAGCTTGGTCCGACATAGGCAGCCCCAGCATTTT. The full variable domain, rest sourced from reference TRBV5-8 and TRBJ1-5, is EAGVTQSPTHLIKTRGQQATLRCSPISGHTSVYWYQQALGLGLQFLLWYDEGEERNRGNFPPRFSGRQFPNYSSELNVNALELEDSALYLCASSLVRHRQPQHFGDGTRLSIL.

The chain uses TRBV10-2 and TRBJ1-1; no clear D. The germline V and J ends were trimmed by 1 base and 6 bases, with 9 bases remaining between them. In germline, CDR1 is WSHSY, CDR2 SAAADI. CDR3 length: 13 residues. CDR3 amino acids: CASSELGRPEAFF. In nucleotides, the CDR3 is TGCGCCAGCAGTGAGTTGGGGAGGCCTGAAGCTTTCTTT.

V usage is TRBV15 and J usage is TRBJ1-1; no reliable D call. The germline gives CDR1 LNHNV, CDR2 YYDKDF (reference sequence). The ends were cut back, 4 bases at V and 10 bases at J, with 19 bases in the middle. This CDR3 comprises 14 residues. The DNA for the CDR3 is TGTGCCACCAGCACGAAGCGGGCAGACCCTGGAGCTTTCTTT. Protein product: CATSTKRADPGAFF.

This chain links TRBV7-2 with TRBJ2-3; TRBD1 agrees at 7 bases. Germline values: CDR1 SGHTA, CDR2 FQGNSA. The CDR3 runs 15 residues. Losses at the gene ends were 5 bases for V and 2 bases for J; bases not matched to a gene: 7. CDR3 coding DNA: TGTGCCAGCAGCCCTAACAGGGGATACACAGATACGCAGTATTTT. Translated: CASSPNRGYTDTQYF.

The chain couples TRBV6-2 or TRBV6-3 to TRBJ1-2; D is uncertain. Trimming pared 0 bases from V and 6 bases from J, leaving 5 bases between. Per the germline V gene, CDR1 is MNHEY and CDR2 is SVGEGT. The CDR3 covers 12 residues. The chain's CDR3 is CASSYSEHGYTF. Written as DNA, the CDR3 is TGTGCCAGCAGTTACTCGGAGCATGGCTACACCTTC.

This CDR3 reads CASSSKGQRETQYF. CDR3 in DNA: TGTGCCAGCAGCTCAAAAGGGCAAAGGGAGACCCAGTACTTC. The chain uses TRBV7-2 and TRBJ2-5; D not resolved. V lost 4 bases to trimming and J lost 5 bases, with 14 bases between them. The CDR3 loop spans 14 amino acids. The germline CDR1 and CDR2 sequences are SGHTA and FQGNSA.

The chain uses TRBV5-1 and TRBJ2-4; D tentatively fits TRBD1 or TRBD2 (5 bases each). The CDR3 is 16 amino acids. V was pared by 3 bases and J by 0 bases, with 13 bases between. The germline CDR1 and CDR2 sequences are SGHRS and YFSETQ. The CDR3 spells CASSSVRDRAKNIQYF. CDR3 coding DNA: TGCGCCAGCAGCTCGGTCCGGGACCGAGCCAAAAACATTCAGTACTTC.

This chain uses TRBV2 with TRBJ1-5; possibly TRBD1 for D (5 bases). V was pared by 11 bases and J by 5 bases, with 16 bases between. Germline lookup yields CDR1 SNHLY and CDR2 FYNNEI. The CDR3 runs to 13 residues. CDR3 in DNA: TGTGCCTCCCCGTGGGGGGTAGATCAGCCCCAGCATTTT. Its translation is CASPWGVDQPQHF.

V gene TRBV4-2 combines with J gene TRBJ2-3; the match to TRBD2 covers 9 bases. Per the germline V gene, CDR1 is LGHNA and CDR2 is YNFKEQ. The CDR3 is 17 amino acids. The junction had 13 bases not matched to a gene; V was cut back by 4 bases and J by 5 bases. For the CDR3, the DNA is TGTGCCAGCAGCCTTACCCGGGCGGGGGGGCCGAGAGATACGCAGTATTTT. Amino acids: CASSLTRAGGPRDTQYF.

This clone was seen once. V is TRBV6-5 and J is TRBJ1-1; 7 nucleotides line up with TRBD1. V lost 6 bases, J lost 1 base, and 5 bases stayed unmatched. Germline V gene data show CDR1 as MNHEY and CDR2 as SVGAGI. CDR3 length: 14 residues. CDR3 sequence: CASRRQGENTEAFF. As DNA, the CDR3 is TGTGCCAGCAGGCGACAGGGTGAGAACACTGAAGCTTTCTTT.

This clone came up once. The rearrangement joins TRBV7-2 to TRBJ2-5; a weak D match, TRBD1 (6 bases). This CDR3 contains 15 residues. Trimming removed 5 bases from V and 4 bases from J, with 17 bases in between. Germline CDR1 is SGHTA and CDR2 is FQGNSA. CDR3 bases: TGTGCCAGCAGCAACAAACAGGGTGGGGCAGAGACCCAGTACTTC. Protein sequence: CASSNKQGGAETQYF.

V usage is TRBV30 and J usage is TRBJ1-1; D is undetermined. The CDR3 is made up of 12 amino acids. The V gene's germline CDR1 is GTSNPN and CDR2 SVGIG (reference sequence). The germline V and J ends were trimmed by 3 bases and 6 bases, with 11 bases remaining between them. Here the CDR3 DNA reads TGTGCCTGGAGCGCCCTGGACGCTGAAGCTTTCTTT. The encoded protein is CAWSALDAEAFF.

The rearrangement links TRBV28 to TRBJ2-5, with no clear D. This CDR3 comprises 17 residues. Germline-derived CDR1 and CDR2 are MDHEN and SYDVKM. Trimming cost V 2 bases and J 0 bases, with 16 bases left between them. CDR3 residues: CASSLIRFLTDQETQYF. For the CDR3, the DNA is TGTGCCAGCAGTTTAATTAGGTTCCTCACCGACCAAGAGACCCAGTACTTC. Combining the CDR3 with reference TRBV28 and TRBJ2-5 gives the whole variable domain DVKVTQSSRYLVKRTGEKVFLECVQDMDHENMFWYRQDPGLGLRLIYFSYDVKMKEKGDIPEGYSVSREKKERFSLILESASTNQTSMYLCASSLIRFLTDQETQYFGPGTRLLVL.

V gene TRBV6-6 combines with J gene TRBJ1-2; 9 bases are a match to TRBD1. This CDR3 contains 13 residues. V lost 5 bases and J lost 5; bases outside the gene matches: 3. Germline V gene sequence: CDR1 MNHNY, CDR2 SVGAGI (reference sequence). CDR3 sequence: CASSHRGLYGYTF. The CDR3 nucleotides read TGTGCCAGCAGTCACAGGGGGCTGTATGGCTACACCTTC.